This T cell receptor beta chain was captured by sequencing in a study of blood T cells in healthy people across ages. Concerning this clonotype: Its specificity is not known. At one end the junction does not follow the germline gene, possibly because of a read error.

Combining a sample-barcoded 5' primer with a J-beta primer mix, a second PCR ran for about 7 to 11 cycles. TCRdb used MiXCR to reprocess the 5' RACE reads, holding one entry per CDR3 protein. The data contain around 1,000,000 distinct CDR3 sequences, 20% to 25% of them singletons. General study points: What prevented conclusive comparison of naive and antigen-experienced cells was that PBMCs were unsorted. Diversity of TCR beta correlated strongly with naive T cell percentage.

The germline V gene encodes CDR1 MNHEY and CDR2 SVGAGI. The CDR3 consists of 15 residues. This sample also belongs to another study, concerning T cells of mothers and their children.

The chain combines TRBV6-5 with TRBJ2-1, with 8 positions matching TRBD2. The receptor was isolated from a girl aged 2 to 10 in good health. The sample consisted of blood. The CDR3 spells CASSPLADTQETQHF. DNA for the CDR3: TGTGCCAGCAGTCCACTAGCGGACACACAAGAGACCCAGCACTTC.